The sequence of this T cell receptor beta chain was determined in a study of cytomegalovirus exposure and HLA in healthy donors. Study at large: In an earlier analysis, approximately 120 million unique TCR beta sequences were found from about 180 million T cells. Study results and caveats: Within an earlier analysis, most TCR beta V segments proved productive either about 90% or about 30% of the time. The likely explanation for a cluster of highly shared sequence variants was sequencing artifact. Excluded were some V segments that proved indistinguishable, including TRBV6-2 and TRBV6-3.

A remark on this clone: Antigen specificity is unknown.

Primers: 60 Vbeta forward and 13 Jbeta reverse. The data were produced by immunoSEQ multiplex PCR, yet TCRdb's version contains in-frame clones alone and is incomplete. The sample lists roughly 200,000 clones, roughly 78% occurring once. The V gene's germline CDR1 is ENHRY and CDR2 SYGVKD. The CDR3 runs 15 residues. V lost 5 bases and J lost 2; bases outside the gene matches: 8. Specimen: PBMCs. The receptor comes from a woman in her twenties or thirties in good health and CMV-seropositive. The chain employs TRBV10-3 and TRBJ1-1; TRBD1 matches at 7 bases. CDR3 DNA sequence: TGTGCCATCAGTACAGGGGCCCTACTCAACACTGAAGCTTTCTTT. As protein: CAISTGALLNTEAFF.